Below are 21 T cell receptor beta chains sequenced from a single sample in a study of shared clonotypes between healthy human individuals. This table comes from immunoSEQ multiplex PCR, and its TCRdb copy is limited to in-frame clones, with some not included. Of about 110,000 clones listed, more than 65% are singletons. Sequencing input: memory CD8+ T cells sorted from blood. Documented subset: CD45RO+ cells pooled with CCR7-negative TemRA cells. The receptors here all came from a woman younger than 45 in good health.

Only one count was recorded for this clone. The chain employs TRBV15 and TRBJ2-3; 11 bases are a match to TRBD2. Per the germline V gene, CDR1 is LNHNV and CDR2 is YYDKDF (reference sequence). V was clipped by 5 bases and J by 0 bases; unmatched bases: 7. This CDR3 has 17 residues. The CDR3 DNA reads TGTGCCACCAGCCGAGGGACTAGCGGATTTAGCACAGATACGCAGTATTTT. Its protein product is CATSRGTSGFSTDTQYF.

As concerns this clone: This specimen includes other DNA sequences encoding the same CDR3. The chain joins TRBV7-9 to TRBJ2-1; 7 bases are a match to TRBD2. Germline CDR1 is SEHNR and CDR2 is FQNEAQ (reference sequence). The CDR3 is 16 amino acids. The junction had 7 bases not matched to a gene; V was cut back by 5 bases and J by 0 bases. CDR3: CASSPRGGSSYNEQFF. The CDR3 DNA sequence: TGTGCCAGCAGCCCCAGAGGCGGGAGCTCCTACAATGAGCAGTTCTTC.

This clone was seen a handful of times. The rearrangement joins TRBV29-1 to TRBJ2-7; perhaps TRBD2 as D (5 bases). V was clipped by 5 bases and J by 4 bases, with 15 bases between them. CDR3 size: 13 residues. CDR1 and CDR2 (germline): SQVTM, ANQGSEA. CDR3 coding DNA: TGCAGCGTTTGTTCCGGGGAATGGTACGAGCAGTACTTC. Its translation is CSVCSGEWYEQYF.

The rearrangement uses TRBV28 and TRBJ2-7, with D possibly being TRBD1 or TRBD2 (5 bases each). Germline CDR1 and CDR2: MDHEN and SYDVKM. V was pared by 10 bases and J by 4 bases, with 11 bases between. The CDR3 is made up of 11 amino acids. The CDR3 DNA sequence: TGTGCCACTGGGGACGGATACGAGCAGTACTTC. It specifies CATGDGYEQYF.

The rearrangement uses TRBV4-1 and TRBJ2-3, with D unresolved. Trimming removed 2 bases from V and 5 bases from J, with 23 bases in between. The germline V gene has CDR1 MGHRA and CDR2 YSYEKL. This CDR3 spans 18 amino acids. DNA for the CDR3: TGCGCCAGCAGCCAAAGGCCCACACAACAGCCGTTGGGAGATACGCAGTATTTT. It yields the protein CASSQRPTQQPLGDTQYF.

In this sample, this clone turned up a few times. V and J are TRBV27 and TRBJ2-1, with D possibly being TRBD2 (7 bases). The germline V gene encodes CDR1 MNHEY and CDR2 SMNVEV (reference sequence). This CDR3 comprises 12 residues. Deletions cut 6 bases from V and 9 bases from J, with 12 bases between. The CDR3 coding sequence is TGTGCCAGCAGGACCCGGGGGGCTGAGCAGTTCTTC. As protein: CASRTRGAEQFF.

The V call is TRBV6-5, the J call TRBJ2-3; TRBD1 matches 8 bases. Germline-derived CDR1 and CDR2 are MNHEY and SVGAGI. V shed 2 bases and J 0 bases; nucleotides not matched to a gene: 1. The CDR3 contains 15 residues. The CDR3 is CASSYRTGSTDTQYF. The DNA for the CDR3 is TGTGCCAGCAGTTACAGGACAGGGAGCACAGATACGCAGTATTTT.

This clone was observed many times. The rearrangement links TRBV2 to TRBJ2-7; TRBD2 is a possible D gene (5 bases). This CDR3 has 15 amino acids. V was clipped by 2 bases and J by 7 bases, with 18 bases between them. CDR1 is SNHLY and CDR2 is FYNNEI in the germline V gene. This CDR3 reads CASSESTTREWEQYF. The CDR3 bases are TGTGCCAGCAGTGAATCCACCACTAGAGAGTGGGAGCAGTACTTC. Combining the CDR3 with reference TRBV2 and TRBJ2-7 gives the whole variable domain EPEVTQTPSHQVTQMGQEVILRCVPISNHLYFYWYRQILGQKVEFLVSFYNNEISEKSEIFDDQFSVERPDGSNFTLKIRSTKLEDSAMYFCASSESTTREWEQYFGPGTRLTVT.

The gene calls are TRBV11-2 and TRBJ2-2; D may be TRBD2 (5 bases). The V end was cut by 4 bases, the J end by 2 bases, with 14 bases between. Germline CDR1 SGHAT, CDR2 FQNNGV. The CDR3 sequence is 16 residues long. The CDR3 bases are TGTGCCAGCAGCTCGACGGGGAGTGTTAACACCGGGGAGCTGTTTTTT. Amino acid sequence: CASSSTGSVNTGELFF.

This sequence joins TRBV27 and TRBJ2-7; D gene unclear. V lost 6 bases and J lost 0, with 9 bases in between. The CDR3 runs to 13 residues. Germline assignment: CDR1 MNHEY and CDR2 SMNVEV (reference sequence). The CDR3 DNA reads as TGTGCCAGCAGCGGTAGGAGCTCCTACGAGCAGTACTTC. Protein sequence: CASSGRSSYEQYF.

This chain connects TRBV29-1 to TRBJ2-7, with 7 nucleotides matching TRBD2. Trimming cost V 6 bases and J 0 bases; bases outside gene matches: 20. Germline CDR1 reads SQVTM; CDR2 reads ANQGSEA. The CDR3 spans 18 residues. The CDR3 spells CSVVLAARARRNSYEQYF. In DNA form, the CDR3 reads TGCAGCGTAGTTCTAGCGGCGCGCGCGCGGCGCAACTCCTACGAGCAGTACTTC.

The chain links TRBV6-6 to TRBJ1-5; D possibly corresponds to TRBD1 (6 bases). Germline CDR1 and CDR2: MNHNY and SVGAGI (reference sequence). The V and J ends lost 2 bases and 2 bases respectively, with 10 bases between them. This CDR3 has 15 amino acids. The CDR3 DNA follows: TGTGCCAGCAGTTACGGCAGGGGAGGCAATCAGCCCCAGCATTTT. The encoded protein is CASSYGRGGNQPQHF.

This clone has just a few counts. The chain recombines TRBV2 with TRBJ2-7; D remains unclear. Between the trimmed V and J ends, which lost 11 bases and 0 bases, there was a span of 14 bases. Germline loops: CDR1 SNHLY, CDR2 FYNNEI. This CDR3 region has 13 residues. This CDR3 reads CAVTRGDSYEQYF. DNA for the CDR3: TGTGCCGTCACCCGAGGCGACTCCTACGAGCAGTACTTC.

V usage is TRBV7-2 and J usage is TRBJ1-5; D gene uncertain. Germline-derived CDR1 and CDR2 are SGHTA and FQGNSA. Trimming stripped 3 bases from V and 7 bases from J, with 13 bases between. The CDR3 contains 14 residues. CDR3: CASSFPGRAQPQHF. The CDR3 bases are TGTGCCAGCAGCTTCCCGGGAAGGGCGCAGCCCCAGCATTTT.

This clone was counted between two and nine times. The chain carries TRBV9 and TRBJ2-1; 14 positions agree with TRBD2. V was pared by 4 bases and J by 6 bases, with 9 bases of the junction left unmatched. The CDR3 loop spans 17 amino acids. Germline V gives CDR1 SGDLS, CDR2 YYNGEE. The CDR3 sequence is CASSRGTSGGFSNEQFF. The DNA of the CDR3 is TGTGCCAGCAGCAGAGGGACTAGCGGGGGTTTTAGCAATGAGCAGTTCTTC. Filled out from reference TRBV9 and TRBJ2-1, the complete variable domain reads DSGVTQTPKHLITATGQRVTLRCSPRSGDLSVYWYQQSLDQGLQFLIQYYNGEERAKGNILERFSAQQFPDLHSELNLSSLELGDSALYFCASSRGTSGGFSNEQFFGPGTRLTVL.

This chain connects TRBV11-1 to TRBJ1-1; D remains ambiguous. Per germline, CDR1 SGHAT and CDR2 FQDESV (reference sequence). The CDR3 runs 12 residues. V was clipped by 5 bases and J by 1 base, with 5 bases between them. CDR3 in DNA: TGTGCCAGCAGCCGCAGGAACACTGAAGCTTTCTTT. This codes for CASSRRNTEAFF.

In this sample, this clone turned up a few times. The chain's CDR3 is CASSEWSSGSRDEQFF. DNA for the CDR3: TGTGCCAGCAGTGAATGGTCTAGCGGGAGTAGGGATGAGCAGTTCTTC. The V gene is TRBV6-1, the J gene TRBJ2-1, with 10 positions matching TRBD2. Germline trimming cut 2 bases from V and 8 bases from J; bases unmatched to any gene: 9. Germline-derived CDR1 and CDR2 are MNHNS and SASEGT. CDR3 length: 16 residues.

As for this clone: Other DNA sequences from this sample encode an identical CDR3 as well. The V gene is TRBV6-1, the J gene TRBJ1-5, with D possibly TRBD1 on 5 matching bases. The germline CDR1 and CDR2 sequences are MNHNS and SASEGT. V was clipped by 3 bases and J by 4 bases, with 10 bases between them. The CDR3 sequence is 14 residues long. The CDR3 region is CASSDGTENQPQHF. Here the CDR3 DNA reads TGTGCCAGCAGTGATGGGACCGAAAATCAGCCCCAGCATTTT.

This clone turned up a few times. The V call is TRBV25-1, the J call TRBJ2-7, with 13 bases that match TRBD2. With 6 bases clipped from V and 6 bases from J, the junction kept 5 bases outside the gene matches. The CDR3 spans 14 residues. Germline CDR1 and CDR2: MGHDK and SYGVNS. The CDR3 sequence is CASRFGTSGTEQYF. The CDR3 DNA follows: TGTGCCAGCAGATTTGGGACTAGCGGGACCGAGCAGTACTTC.

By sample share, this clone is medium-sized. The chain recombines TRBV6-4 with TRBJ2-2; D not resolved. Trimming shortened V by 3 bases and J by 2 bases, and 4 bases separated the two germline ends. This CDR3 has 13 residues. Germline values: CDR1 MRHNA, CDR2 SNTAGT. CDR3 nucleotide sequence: TGTGCCAGCAGTGAACATAACACCGGGGAGCTGTTTTTT. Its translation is CASSEHNTGELFF.

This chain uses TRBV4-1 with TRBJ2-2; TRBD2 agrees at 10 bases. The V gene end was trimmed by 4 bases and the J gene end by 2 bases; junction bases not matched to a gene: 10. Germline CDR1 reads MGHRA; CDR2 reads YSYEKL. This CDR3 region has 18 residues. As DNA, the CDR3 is TGCGCCAGCAGCCCTTCGGCTAGCGGGAGACAAAACACCGGGGAGCTGTTTTTT. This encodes CASSPSASGRQNTGELFF.